This is a list of T cell receptor beta chains from one sample in a study of blood T cell repertoires in COVID-19. Data came from immunoSEQ multiplex PCR; TCRdb stores just in-frame clones and leaves some out. The sample has 100,000 to 150,000 clones, 65% to 85% seen once. Sequencing was carried out using PBMCs or T cells enriched from blood (not recorded which). Receptors were obtained from a woman under 40 who had recovered from COVID-19. Each CDR3 is given without its conserved first and last residue. The order of the fields is V gene, J gene, CDR3 length, CDR3 protein.

V: TRBV25-1
J: TRBJ2-2
length: 12
CDR3: ASSAGTKTGELF

V: TRBV4-1
J: TRBJ1-1
length: 13
CDR3: ASSHPGQKHTEAF

V: TRBV6-5
J: TRBJ2-3
length: 13
CDR3: ASSGTSEITDTQY

V: TRBV28
J: TRBJ1-4
length: 13
CDR3: ASSAILTGNGKLF

V: TRBV30
J: TRBJ2-1
length: 13
CDR3: AWSPLGSGYNEQF

V: TRBV4-3
J: TRBJ2-1
length: 15
CDR3: ASSQEGSGSPYNEQF

V: TRBV5-1
J: TRBJ1-1
length: 12
CDR3: ASSLDRGNTEAF

V: TRBV27
J: TRBJ2-1
length: 12
CDR3: ASRQWTSSDEQF

V: TRBV5-1
J: TRBJ2-2
length: 14
CDR3: ASSLNIGGHTGELF

V: TRBV5-1
J: TRBJ2-1
length: 15
CDR3: ASSWGLAGILYNEQF

V: TRBV6-1
J: TRBJ1-4
length: 13
CDR3: ASSEGSGTGEKLF

V: TRBV7-2
J: TRBJ2-5
length: 13
CDR3: ASSLVGQGRETQY

V: TRBV4-2
J: TRBJ2-2
length: 20
CDR3: ASSQVSWTGATSGRAVGELF

V: TRBV4-1
J: TRBJ2-6
length: 16
CDR3: ASSQVPGLHSGANVLT

V: TRBV4-3
J: TRBJ1-3
length: 14
CDR3: ASSQNGQGPGNTIY

V: TRBV6-2/TRBV6-3
J: TRBJ2-5
length: 12
CDR3: ASSYRRYQETQY

V: TRBV28
J: TRBJ1-5
length: 13
CDR3: ATESFAGGNQPQH

V: TRBV10-3
J: TRBJ2-7
length: 12
CDR3: AIIRQGAFYEQY

V: TRBV19
J: TRBJ2-1
length: 15
CDR3: ASSMGPGLAGINEQF

V: TRBV7-9
J: TRBJ2-2
length: 14
CDR3: ASRFTAGLNTGELF

V: TRBV15
J: TRBJ2-7
length: 14
CDR3: ATSRERAGVSYEQY

V: TRBV4-2
J: TRBJ2-7
length: 13
CDR3: ASSQGGRSSYEQY

V: TRBV28
J: TRBJ2-1
length: 11
CDR3: ASSSAGWGEQF

V: TRBV2
J: TRBJ2-7
length: 9
CDR3: ASAVSYEQY

V: TRBV19
J: TRBJ1-5
length: 15
CDR3: ASSISQGARRDQPQH

V: TRBV6-2/TRBV6-3
J: TRBJ2-3
length: 17
CDR3: ASSPPATSGRQHTDTQY

V: TRBV19
J: TRBJ2-5
length: 12
CDR3: ASRQRSGGETQY

V: TRBV7-2
J: TRBJ2-5
length: 13
CDR3: ASSKQARAQETQY